This is a list of T cell receptor beta chains from one sample in a study of monozygotic twins with inflammatory bowel disease. TCRdb re-analyzed the 5' RACE reads; it lists each CDR3 protein once, without DNA. Found here are 150,000 to 200,000 distinct CDR3 sequences; the top ten clones hold roughly 7%. Sequencing was performed on blood. The receptor set was obtained from a human donor with ulcerative colitis or Crohn's disease, or a healthy co-twin of an affected twin (not recorded which). Both conserved end residues are part of each CDR3.

J: TRBJ2-1
V: TRBV5-1
CDR3: CASSLANEQFF

J: TRBJ2-3
V: TRBV7-9
CDR3: CASSLGGRNLDVDTQYF

J: TRBJ2-2
V: TRBV20-1
CDR3: CSARGHASPNTGELFF

J: TRBJ2-7
V: TRBV18
CDR3: CASSPETATYEQYF

J: TRBJ2-1
V: TRBV6-5
CDR3: CASSYKRGGSTVNEQFF

J: TRBJ2-1
V: TRBV5-1
CDR3: CASSTSRAGGPHNEQFF

J: TRBJ2-4
V: TRBV28
CDR3: CASSLAWEGAKNIQYF

J: TRBJ2-3
V: TRBV28
CDR3: CASRSVEGTDTQYF

J: TRBJ1-2
V: TRBV18
CDR3: CASSPQSYYGYTF

J: TRBJ1-1
V: TRBV4-2
CDR3: CASSQGQGTVPRVNTEAFF

J: TRBJ2-5
V: TRBV20-1
CDR3: CSARLLAGGPQETQYF

J: TRBJ1-4
V: TRBV5-1
CDR3: CASSRAGANEKLFF

J: TRBJ1-2
V: TRBV20-1
CDR3: CSAREGLGGYTF

J: TRBJ1-1
V: TRBV14
CDR3: CASSQDPQEVTEAFF

J: TRBJ2-1
V: TRBV3-1
CDR3: CASRGGTSGKNEQFF

J: TRBJ2-1
V: TRBV28
CDR3: CASKVLGGGEYNEQFF

J: TRBJ2-7
V: TRBV19
CDR3: CASSAGQPTDEQYF

J: TRBJ2-1
V: TRBV28
CDR3: CASRLAGEDNEQFF

J: TRBJ1-6
V: TRBV6-5
CDR3: CASSYPGQTNSPLHF

J: TRBJ1-6
V: TRBV7-3
CDR3: CASSSGTGRSPLHF

J: TRBJ2-1
V: TRBV7-2
CDR3: CASQGQRSGNEQFF

J: TRBJ1-1
V: TRBV14
CDR3: CASSEEGRAVQNTEAFF

J: TRBJ2-1
V: TRBV9
CDR3: CASSLGGTSGRSYNEQFF

J: TRBJ2-7
V: TRBV6-2/TRBV6-3
CDR3: CASSFPGGSDEQYF

J: TRBJ2-3
V: TRBV7-2
CDR3: CASSSGTSGGSADTQYF

J: TRBJ1-1
V: TRBV6-5
CDR3: CASSYSLRGTEAFF

J: TRBJ1-5
V: TRBV30
CDR3: CAWSVPGVQPQHF

J: TRBJ2-1
V: TRBV7-9
CDR3: CASTSPGLRYNEQFF

J: TRBJ2-3
V: TRBV7-2
CDR3: CASSSNLAGPTDTQYF

J: TRBJ1-2
V: TRBV18
CDR3: CASSPIGADYGYTF

J: TRBJ1-2
V: TRBV7-2
CDR3: CASSLTMTVNYGYTF

J: TRBJ1-1
V: TRBV30
CDR3: CAWTPLNTEAFF

J: TRBJ2-2
V: TRBV6-1
CDR3: CASSPPGGQTGELFF

J: TRBJ1-1
V: TRBV6-2/TRBV6-3
CDR3: CASSLPGRSTEAFF

J: TRBJ1-6
V: TRBV20-1
CDR3: CSARKRAGNSPLHF

J: TRBJ2-5
V: TRBV29-1
CDR3: CSVKSGTVQETQYF

J: TRBJ2-4
V: TRBV2
CDR3: CASSEALRGLAKNIQYF

J: TRBJ1-1
V: TRBV20-1
CDR3: CSGAGGPDTEAFF

J: TRBJ2-7
V: TRBV7-8
CDR3: CASSLRGGGRPSYEQYF

J: TRBJ2-3
V: TRBV10-3
CDR3: CAIRGTSGKITDTQYF

J: TRBJ2-7
V: TRBV27
CDR3: CASSLSLGRTSYEQYF

J: TRBJ2-3
V: TRBV7-3
CDR3: CASSLTTGDADTQYF

J: TRBJ1-5
V: TRBV6-1
CDR3: CASSDGSFNQPQHF

J: TRBJ2-1
V: TRBV12-3/TRBV12-4
CDR3: CASSRPGQGTYNEQFF

J: TRBJ1-2
V: TRBV6-6
CDR3: CASTLQEAMGYTF

J: TRBJ2-7
V: TRBV24-1
CDR3: CASLAAYTYEQYF

J: TRBJ1-4
V: TRBV6-1
CDR3: CASSGFDSPSTNEKLFF

J: TRBJ2-1
V: TRBV7-8
CDR3: CASSLEALNEQFF